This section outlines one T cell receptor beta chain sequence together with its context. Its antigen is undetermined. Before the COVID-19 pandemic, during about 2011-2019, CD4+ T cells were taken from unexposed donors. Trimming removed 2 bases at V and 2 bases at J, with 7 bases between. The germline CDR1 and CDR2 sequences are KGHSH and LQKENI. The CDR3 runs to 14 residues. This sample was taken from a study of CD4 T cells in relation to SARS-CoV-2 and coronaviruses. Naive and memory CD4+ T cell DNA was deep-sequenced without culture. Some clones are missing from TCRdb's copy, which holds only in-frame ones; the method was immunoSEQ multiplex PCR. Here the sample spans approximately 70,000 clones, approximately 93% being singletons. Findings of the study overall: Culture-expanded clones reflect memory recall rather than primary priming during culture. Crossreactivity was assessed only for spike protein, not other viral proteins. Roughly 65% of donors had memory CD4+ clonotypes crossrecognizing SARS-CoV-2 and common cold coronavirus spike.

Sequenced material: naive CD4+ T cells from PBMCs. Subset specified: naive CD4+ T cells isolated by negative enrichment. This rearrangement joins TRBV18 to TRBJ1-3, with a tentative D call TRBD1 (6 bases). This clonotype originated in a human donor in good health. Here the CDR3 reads CASSPDRTGNTIYF. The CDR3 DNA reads TGTGCCAGCTCACCAGACAGGACTGGAAACACCATATATTTT.